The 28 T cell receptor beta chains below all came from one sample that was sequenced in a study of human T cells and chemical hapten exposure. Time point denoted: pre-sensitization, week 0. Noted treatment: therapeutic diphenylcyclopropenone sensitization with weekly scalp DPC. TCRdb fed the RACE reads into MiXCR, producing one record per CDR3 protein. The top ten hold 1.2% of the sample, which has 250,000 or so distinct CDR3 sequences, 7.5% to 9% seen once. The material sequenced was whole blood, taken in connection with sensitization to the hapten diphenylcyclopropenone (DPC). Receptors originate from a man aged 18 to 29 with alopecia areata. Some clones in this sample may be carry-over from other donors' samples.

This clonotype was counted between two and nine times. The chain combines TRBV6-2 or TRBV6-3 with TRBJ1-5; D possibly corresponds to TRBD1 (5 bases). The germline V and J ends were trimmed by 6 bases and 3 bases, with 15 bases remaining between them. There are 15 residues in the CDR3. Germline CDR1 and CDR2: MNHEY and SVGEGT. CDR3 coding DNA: TGTGCCAGCAGACCCCTCCCGGGGGTCAATCAGCCCCAGCATTTT. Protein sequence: CASRPLPGVNQPQHF.

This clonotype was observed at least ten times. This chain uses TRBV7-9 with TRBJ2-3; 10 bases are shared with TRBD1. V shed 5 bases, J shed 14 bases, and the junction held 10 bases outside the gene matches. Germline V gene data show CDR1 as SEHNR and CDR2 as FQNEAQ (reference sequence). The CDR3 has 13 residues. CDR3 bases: TGTGCCAGCAGCCCCACAGGACAGGGGGAGTTGTATTTT. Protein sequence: CASSPTGQGELYF.

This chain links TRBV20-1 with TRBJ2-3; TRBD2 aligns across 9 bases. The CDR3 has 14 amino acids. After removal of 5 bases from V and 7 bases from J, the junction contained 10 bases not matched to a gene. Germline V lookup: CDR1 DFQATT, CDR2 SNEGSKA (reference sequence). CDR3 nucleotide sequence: TGCAGTGCTCAAAGCGGGGGGCCGTCCCATACGCAGTATTTT. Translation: CSAQSGGPSHTQYF.

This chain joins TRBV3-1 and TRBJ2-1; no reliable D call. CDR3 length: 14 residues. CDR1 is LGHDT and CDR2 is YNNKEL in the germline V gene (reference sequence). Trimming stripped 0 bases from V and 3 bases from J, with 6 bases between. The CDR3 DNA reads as TGTGCCAGCAGCCAAGATGGGGTCTACAATGAGCAGTTCTTC. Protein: CASSQDGVYNEQFF.

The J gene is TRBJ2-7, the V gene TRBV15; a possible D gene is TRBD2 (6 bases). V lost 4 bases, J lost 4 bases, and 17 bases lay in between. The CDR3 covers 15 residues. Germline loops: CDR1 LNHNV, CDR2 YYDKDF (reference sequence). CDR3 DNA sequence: TGTGCCACCAGCATTGGCCGGGACTCAGGTTACGAGCAGTACTTC. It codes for CATSIGRDSGYEQYF. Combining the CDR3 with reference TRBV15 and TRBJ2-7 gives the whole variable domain DAMVIQNPRYQVTQFGKPVTLSCSQTLNHNVMYWYQQKSSQAPKLLFHYYDKDFNNEADTPDNFQSRRPNTSFCFLDIRSPGLGDTAMYLCATSIGRDSGYEQYFGPGTRLTVT.

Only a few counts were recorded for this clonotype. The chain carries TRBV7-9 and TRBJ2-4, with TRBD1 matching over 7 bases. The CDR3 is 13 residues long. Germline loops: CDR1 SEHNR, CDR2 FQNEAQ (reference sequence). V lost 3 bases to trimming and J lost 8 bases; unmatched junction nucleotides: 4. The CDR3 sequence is CASSFLDRDIQYF. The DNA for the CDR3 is TGTGCCAGCAGCTTCCTTGACAGGGACATTCAGTACTTC.

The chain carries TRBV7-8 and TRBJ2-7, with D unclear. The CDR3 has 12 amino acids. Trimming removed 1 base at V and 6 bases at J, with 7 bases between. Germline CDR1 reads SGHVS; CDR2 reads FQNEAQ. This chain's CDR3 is CASSLVPGEQYF. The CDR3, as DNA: TGTGCCAGCAGCTTAGTCCCTGGCGAGCAGTACTTC.

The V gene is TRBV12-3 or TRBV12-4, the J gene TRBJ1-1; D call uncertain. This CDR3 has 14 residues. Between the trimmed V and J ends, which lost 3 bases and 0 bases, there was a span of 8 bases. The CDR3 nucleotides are TGTGCCAGCAGTTTGAACAGCATGAACACTGAAGCTTTCTTT. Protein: CASSLNSMNTEAFF.

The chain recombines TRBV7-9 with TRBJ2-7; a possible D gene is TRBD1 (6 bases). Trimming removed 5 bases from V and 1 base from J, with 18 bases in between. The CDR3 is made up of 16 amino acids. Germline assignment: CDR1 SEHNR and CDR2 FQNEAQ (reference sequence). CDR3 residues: CASSAVYNRDSYEQYF. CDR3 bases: TGTGCCAGCAGCGCCGTATATAACAGGGATTCCTACGAGCAGTACTTC.

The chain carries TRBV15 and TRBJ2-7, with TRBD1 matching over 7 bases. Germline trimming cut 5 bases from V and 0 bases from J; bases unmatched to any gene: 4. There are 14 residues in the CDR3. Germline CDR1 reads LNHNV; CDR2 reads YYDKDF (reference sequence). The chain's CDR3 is CATSRDRASYEQYV. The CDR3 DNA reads TGTGCCACCAGCCGCGACAGGGCCTCCTACGAGCAGTACGTC.

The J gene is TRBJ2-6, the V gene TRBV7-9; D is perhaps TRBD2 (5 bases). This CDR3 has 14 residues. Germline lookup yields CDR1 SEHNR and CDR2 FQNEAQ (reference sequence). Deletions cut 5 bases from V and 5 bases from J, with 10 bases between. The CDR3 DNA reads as TGTGCCAGCAGCCCATTCGGGAGGGCCAACGTCCTGACTTTC. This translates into CASSPFGRANVLTF. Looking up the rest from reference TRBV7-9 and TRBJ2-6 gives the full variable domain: DTGVSQNPRHKITKRGQNVTFRCDPISEHNRLYWYRQTLGQGPEFLTYFQNEAQLEKSRLLSDRFSAERPKGSFSTLEIQRTEQGDSAMYLCASSPFGRANVLTFGAGSRLTVL.

This chain's CDR3 is CASKIYSAPADTQYF. CDR3 bases: TGCGCCAGCAAGATATATAGCGCTCCCGCAGATACGCAGTATTTT. This rearrangement joins TRBV10-2 to TRBJ2-3; tentatively, D is TRBD2 (5 bases). The CDR3 runs 15 residues. The V gene's germline CDR1 is WSHSY and CDR2 SAAADI. V lost 7 bases to trimming and J lost 4 bases, with 18 bases between them.

The CDR3 spells CASSQGQVLGDTQYF. The CDR3 DNA follows: TGTGCCAGCAGTCAGGGACAGGTCCTGGGAGATACGCAGTATTTT. This chain links TRBV6-5 with TRBJ2-3; 8 bases fit TRBD1. Germline CDR1 and CDR2: MNHEY and SVGAGI. V lost 5 bases and J lost 5; bases outside the gene matches: 9. The CDR3 length is 15 residues.

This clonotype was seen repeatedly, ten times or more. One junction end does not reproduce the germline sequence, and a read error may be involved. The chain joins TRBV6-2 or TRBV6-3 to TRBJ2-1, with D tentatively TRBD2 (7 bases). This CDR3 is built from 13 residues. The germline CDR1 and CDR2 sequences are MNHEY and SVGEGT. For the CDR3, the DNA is TGTGCCAGCAAGGGGGGGTCCTTCAATGAGCAGTTCTTC. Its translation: CASKGGSFNEQFF.

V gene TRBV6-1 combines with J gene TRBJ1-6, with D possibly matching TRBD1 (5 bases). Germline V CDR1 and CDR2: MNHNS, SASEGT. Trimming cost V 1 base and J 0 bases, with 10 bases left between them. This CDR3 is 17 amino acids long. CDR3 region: CASSEEVGGSYNSPLHF. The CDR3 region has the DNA TGTGCCAGCAGTGAAGAGGTCGGGGGCTCCTATAATTCACCCCTCCACTTT.

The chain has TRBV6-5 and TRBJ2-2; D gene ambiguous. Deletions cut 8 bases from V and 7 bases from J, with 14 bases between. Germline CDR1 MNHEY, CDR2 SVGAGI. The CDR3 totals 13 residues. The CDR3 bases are TGTGCCAGCTCCCCTAGGATCCACGGGGAGCTGTTTTTT. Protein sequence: CASSPRIHGELFF.

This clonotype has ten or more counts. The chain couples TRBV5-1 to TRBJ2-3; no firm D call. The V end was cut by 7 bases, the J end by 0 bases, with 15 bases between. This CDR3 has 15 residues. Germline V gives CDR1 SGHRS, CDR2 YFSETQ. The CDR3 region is CASGSTSPSTDTQYF. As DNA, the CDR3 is TGCGCCAGCGGATCTACATCCCCGAGCACAGATACGCAGTATTTT.

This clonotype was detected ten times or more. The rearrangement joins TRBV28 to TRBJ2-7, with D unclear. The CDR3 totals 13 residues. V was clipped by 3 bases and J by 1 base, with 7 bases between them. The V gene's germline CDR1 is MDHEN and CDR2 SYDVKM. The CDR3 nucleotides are TGTGCCAGCAGTTTTTACGGATCCTACGAGCAGTACTTC. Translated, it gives CASSFYGSYEQYF.

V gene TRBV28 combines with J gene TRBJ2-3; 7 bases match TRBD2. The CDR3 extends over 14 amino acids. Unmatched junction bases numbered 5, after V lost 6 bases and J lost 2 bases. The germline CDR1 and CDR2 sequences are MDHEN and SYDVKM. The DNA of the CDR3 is TGTGCCAGCAGGGATCGGGGGGTCACAGATACGCAGTATTTT. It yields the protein CASRDRGVTDTQYF.

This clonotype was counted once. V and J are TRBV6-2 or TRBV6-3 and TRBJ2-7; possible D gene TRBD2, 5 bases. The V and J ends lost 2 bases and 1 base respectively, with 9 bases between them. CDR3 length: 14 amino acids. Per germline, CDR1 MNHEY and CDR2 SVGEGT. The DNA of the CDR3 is TGTGCCAGCAGTTACCCGGGCGGGTCCTACGAGCAGTACGTC. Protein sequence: CASSYPGGSYEQYV.

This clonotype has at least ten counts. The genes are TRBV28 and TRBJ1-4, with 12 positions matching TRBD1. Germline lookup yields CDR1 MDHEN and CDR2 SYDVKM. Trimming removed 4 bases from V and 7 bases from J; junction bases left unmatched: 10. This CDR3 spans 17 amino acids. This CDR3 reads CASSSTGTGGRGEKLFF. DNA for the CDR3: TGTGCCAGCAGTTCAACGGGGACAGGGGGCCGGGGTGAAAAACTGTTTTTT. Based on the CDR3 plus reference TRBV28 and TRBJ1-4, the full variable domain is DVKVTQSSRYLVKRTGEKVFLECVQDMDHENMFWYRQDPGLGLRLIYFSYDVKMKEKGDIPEGYSVSREKKERFSLILESASTNQTSMYLCASSSTGTGGRGEKLFFGSGTQLSVL.

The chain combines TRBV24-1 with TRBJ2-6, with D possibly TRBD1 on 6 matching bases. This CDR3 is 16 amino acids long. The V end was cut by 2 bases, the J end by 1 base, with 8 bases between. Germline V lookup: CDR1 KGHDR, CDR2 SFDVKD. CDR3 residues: CATSDWGQSGANVLTF. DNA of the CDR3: TGTGCCACCAGTGATTGGGGGCAGTCTGGGGCCAACGTCCTGACTTTC.

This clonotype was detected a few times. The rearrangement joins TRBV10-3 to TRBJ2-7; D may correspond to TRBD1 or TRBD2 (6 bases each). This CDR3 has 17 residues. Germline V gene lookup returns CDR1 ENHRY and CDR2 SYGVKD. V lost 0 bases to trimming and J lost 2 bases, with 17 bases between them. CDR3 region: CAISESAGEAWTYEQYF. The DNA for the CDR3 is TGTGCCATCAGTGAGTCAGCAGGGGAGGCGTGGACCTACGAGCAGTACTTC.

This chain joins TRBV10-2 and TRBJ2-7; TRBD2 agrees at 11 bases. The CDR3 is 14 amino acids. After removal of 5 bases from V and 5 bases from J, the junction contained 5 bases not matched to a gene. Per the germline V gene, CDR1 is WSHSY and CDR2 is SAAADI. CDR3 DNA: TGCGCCAGCAGTACTAGCGGGGGTTGGGACGAGCAGTACTTC. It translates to CASSTSGGWDEQYF.

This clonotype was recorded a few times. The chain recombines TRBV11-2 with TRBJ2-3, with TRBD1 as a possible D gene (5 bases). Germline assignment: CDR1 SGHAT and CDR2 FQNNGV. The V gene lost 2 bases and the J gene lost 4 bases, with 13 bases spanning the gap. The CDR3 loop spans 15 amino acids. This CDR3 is CASSLRGRAADTQYF. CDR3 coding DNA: TGTGCCAGCAGCTTAAGAGGCAGGGCCGCAGATACGCAGTATTTT.

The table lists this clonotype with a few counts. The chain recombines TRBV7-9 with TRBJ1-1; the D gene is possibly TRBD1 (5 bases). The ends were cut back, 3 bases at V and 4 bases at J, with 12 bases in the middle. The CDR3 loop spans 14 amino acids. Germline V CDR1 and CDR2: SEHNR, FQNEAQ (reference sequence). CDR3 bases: TGTGCCAGCAGCTTGGGATCCAGGGCCACTGAAGCTTTCTTT. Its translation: CASSLGSRATEAFF.

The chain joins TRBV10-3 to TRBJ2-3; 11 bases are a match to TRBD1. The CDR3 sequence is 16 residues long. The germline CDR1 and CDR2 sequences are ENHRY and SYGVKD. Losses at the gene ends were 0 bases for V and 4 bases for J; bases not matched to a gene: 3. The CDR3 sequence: CAISESGTGGSDTQYF. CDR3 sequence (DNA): TGTGCCATCAGTGAGTCCGGGACAGGGGGATCAGATACGCAGTATTTT.

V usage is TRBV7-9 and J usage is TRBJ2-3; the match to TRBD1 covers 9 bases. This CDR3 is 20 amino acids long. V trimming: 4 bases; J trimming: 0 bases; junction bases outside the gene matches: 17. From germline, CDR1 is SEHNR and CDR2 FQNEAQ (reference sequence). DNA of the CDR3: TGTGCCAGCAGCTGGGACAGGGCACGTCCTAGGATATCTAGCACAGATACGCAGTATTTT. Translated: CASSWDRARPRISSTDTQYF.